The clone carrying this T cell receptor (beta chain) was observed at least ten times. Trimming removed 8 bases from V and 3 bases from J, with 20 bases in between. This CDR3 region has 15 residues. Germline assignment: CDR1 MNHNS and CDR2 SASEGT. Amplification yielded TCR beta CDR3 regions, with RNA transcripts as the source. RT-PCR in the first round (using the HTBI primer set) targeted the TCR CDR3. TCRdb called the multiplex PCR reads again in MiXCR, with one record for every CDR3 protein. The sample holds hundreds of thousands of distinct CDR3 sequences, roughly 14% seen once. The data stem from a study of T cells in Graves' hyperthyroidism and ophthalmopathy.

Specimen: blood. This TCR came from a man between 18 and 29 years old with Graves' ophthalmopathy. This chain connects TRBV6-1 to TRBJ2-7; weak D call: TRBD1 (6 bases). The CDR3 loop reads CASFITGTNIYEQYF. The CDR3 coding sequence is TGTGCCAGCTTTATCACCGGGACAAATATCTACGAGCAGTACTTC.